This TCR beta chain was sequenced in a study of blood T cell repertoires in COVID-19. The overall study: Researchers got acute and convalescent COVID-19 samples from the United States, Italy and Spain. Sources were T cells, B-cell-depleted T cells, or PBMCs; the material itself was cDNA or gDNA.

Original handling: Counts of nucleated cells, estimated from reference gene primer amplification, were obtained. Profiled with immunoSEQ multiplex PCR; TCRdb holds only in-frame clones, not every one. The V and J calls and clone size were taken over from that table, and D and trimming were inferred from the DNA. This table holds around 100,000 clones, over 75% found once. This clonotype was sampled from a human donor in a cohort sampled during active COVID-19. The sequencing sample was made of peripheral blood.

CDR3 sequence: CASSPLAGDYEQYF. CDR3 in DNA: TGCGCCAGCAGCCCCCTCGCGGGGGATTACGAGCAGTACTTC. V usage is TRBV5-1 and J usage is TRBJ2-7, with 7 bases aligning to TRBD2. Losses at the gene ends were 4 bases for V and 4 bases for J; bases not matched to a gene: 8. The CDR3 is 14 residues long. Germline loops: CDR1 SGHRS, CDR2 YFSETQ.